These T cell receptor beta chains were read from a single sample in a study of radiotherapy plus CTLA-4 blockade in lung cancer. The method was immunoSEQ multiplex PCR; TCRdb's version includes in-frame clones alone and lacks a portion of them. Here the sample spans some 33,000 clones, roughly 70% being singletons. The sample was peripheral blood, taken from a patient treated with radiotherapy plus ipilimumab. The receptors stem from a human donor with non-small cell lung cancer whose response to radiotherapy plus ipilimumab could not be evaluated. Both conserved end residues are part of each CDR3. The D gene is left open where the match is weak. Rows give clone size only sometimes, using once, few, many, or a class for an expanded clone.

CDR3nt: TGTGCCAGCAGCCAACCCGGACAGGGGGCCTATGGCTACACCTTC
CDR3aa: CASSQPGQGAYGYTF
abundance: once
v_gene: TRBV4-2
len: 15
j_gene: TRBJ1-2
d_gene: TRBD1

CDR3nt: TGCGCCAGCATGCGGAGACAGGGGACAAAGGATGAGCAGTTCTTC
CDR3aa: CASMRRQGTKDEQFF
abundance: few
v_gene: TRBV10-2
len: 15
j_gene: TRBJ2-1
d_gene: TRBD1

CDR3nt: TGTGCCAGCTCACCAGGGCTAGCGGACTACAATGAGCAGTTCTTC
CDR3aa: CASSPGLADYNEQFF
abundance: NA
v_gene: TRBV18
len: 15
j_gene: TRBJ2-1
d_gene: TRBD2

CDR3nt: TGTGCCAGCAGCAGTTACAGGGTTGCCGGGGCCAACGTCCTGACTTTC
CDR3aa: CASSSYRVAGANVLTF
abundance: few
v_gene: TRBV5-8
len: 16
j_gene: TRBJ2-6
d_gene: NA

CDR3nt: TGTGCCAGCAGTGAACCTACCGCCGGAGTGGACACCGGGGAGCTGTTTTTT
CDR3aa: CASSEPTAGVDTGELFF
abundance: NA
v_gene: TRBV25-1
len: 17
j_gene: TRBJ2-2
d_gene: NA

CDR3nt: TGTGCCAGCAGCTTTGGACAGGGTATCAATCAGCCCCAGCATTTT
CDR3aa: CASSFGQGINQPQHF
abundance: NA
v_gene: TRBV11-2
len: 15
j_gene: TRBJ1-5
d_gene: TRBD1

CDR3nt: TGTGCCAGCAGCGGACCCAGCGGGGGACCCCGGGAGACCCAGTACTTC
CDR3aa: CASSGPSGGPRETQYF
abundance: NA
v_gene: TRBV27
len: 16
j_gene: TRBJ2-5
d_gene: TRBD2

CDR3nt: TGTGCCAGCTCACCGACGACAGTTCGGAACACTGAAGCTTTCTTT
CDR3aa: CASSPTTVRNTEAFF
abundance: NA
v_gene: TRBV18
len: 15
j_gene: TRBJ1-1
d_gene: NA

CDR3nt: TGTGCCAGCAGCTCCCTGGGGGAGGGATTTAGCACAGATACGCAGTATTTT
CDR3aa: CASSSLGEGFSTDTQYF
abundance: NA
v_gene: TRBV7-9
len: 17
j_gene: TRBJ2-3
d_gene: TRBD2

CDR3nt: TGCGCCAGCAGCCGGGTCGGGACTACAGATACGCAGTATTTT
CDR3aa: CASSRVGTTDTQYF
abundance: NA
v_gene: TRBV4-3
len: 14
j_gene: TRBJ2-3
d_gene: NA

CDR3nt: TGTGCCAGCAGCCGTGGACAGGGCAGTGAGCAGTTCTTC
CDR3aa: CASSRGQGSEQFF
abundance: NA
v_gene: TRBV7-6
len: 13
j_gene: TRBJ2-1
d_gene: TRBD1

CDR3nt: TGTGCCTGGAGTTGGGGAGGCAATCAGCCCCAGCATTTT
CDR3aa: CAWSWGGNQPQHF
abundance: few
v_gene: TRBV30
len: 13
j_gene: TRBJ1-5
d_gene: NA

CDR3nt: TGTGCCAGCAGCCAAGATGGGCTAGCGCCGCAGTACTTC
CDR3aa: CASSQDGLAPQYF
abundance: once
v_gene: TRBV14
len: 13
j_gene: TRBJ2-5
d_gene: NA

CDR3nt: TGTGCCAGCAGCTACAATGGGGGCGACCAGCCCCAGCATTTT
CDR3aa: CASSYNGGDQPQHF
abundance: once
v_gene: TRBV7-2
len: 14
j_gene: TRBJ1-5
d_gene: NA

CDR3nt: TGTGCCAGCAGCATCATCGCAGGGGTGGGCAATCAGCCCCAGCATTTT
CDR3aa: CASSIIAGVGNQPQHF
abundance: few
v_gene: TRBV7-2
len: 16
j_gene: TRBJ1-5
d_gene: NA

CDR3nt: TGTGCCAGCTCACCCCGGGACAGAGACTATGGCTACACCTTC
CDR3aa: CASSPRDRDYGYTF
abundance: NA
v_gene: TRBV18
len: 14
j_gene: TRBJ1-2
d_gene: TRBD1

CDR3nt: TGTGCCAGCAGCCCTCGGACTAGCGGGTTCCAAGAGACCCAGTACTTC
CDR3aa: CASSPRTSGFQETQYF
abundance: once
v_gene: TRBV7-2
len: 16
j_gene: TRBJ2-5
d_gene: TRBD2

CDR3nt: TGTGCCACCAGCTCAAGCCCCCAGGGTCAGCCCCAGCATTTT
CDR3aa: CATSSSPQGQPQHF
abundance: NA
v_gene: TRBV15
len: 14
j_gene: TRBJ1-5
d_gene: NA

CDR3nt: TGCGCCAGCAGCTTGGCCTTAGCGGGACGAACAGATACGCAGTATTTT
CDR3aa: CASSLALAGRTDTQYF
abundance: NA
v_gene: TRBV5-1
len: 16
j_gene: TRBJ2-3
d_gene: TRBD2

CDR3nt: TGCGCCAGCAGCCAAGACGTGCTGATTCAGACGGGGGGCTACACCTTC
CDR3aa: CASSQDVLIQTGGYTF
abundance: NA
v_gene: TRBV4-3
len: 16
j_gene: TRBJ1-2
d_gene: NA

CDR3nt: TGCAGTGCTAGAGAAGAAGGAGGCGCTTTCTTT
CDR3aa: CSAREEGGAFF
abundance: NA
v_gene: TRBV20-1
len: 11
j_gene: TRBJ1-1
d_gene: NA

CDR3nt: TGTGCTAGTGGTTCGGGTTATAGCAATCAGCCCCAGCATTTT
CDR3aa: CASGSGYSNQPQHF
abundance: NA
v_gene: TRBV12-5
len: 14
j_gene: TRBJ1-5
d_gene: NA

CDR3nt: TGTGCCAGCAGTGAAGAACGGCGGGGTGAAGCTTTCTTT
CDR3aa: CASSEERRGEAFF
abundance: once
v_gene: TRBV2
len: 13
j_gene: TRBJ1-1
d_gene: NA

CDR3nt: TGTGCCAGCAGGGTCTCGACTGGCACCGGGGAGCTGTTTTTT
CDR3aa: CASRVSTGTGELFF
abundance: NA
v_gene: TRBV28
len: 14
j_gene: TRBJ2-2
d_gene: NA

CDR3nt: TGTGCCAGCAGCCGCTGGGACAGAATCTCCTACGAGCAGTACTTC
CDR3aa: CASSRWDRISYEQYF
abundance: NA
v_gene: TRBV7-8
len: 15
j_gene: TRBJ2-7
d_gene: TRBD1

CDR3nt: TGTGCCAGCATCCCTAGGACTAGCGGGAGGGCCCTATGGGAGACCCAGTACTTC
CDR3aa: CASIPRTSGRALWETQYF
abundance: NA
v_gene: TRBV2
len: 18
j_gene: TRBJ2-5
d_gene: TRBD2

CDR3nt: TGCGCCAGCAGCTTTTCAGGGGCTAGCACAGATACGCAGTATTTT
CDR3aa: CASSFSGASTDTQYF
abundance: NA
v_gene: TRBV5-1
len: 15
j_gene: TRBJ2-3
d_gene: NA

CDR3nt: TGTGCCAGCAGCCCCGGGACTAGCGTATACAATGAGCAGTTCTTC
CDR3aa: CASSPGTSVYNEQFF
abundance: NA
v_gene: TRBV7-9
len: 15
j_gene: TRBJ2-1
d_gene: TRBD2

CDR3nt: TGCGCCAGCAGCTACTGGACTAGCGGGAGTATATCGGGAGAGACCCAGTACTTC
CDR3aa: CASSYWTSGSISGETQYF
abundance: NA
v_gene: TRBV5-1
len: 18
j_gene: TRBJ2-5
d_gene: TRBD2

CDR3nt: TGTGCCAGTAGTGTGGACAGGGGGAGGCAGCCCCAGCATTTT
CDR3aa: CASSVDRGRQPQHF
abundance: few
v_gene: TRBV19
len: 14
j_gene: TRBJ1-5
d_gene: TRBD1

CDR3nt: TGTGCCAGCAGCATCTATGCCGGACTAGCGGGAGCTGAGCAGTTCTTC
CDR3aa: CASSIYAGLAGAEQFF
abundance: NA
v_gene: TRBV7-2
len: 16
j_gene: TRBJ2-1
d_gene: TRBD2

CDR3nt: TGCGCCAGCAGCTTCGGACAGGGCGAAAAACTGTTTTTT
CDR3aa: CASSFGQGEKLFF
abundance: few
v_gene: TRBV5-1
len: 13
j_gene: TRBJ1-4
d_gene: TRBD1

CDR3nt: TGTGCCAGCAGTCGGGGAGGACAGGGCTACACCATATATTTT
CDR3aa: CASSRGGQGYTIYF
abundance: few
v_gene: TRBV28
len: 14
j_gene: TRBJ1-3
d_gene: TRBD1

CDR3nt: TGTGCCAGCAGCCCCCGTTTGGGGCAAACAGATACGCAGTATTTT
CDR3aa: CASSPRLGQTDTQYF
abundance: NA
v_gene: TRBV5-8
len: 15
j_gene: TRBJ2-3
d_gene: NA

CDR3nt: TGTGCCAGCAGCAGGGAGGGAAGGGCCAATGAGCAGTTCTTC
CDR3aa: CASSREGRANEQFF
abundance: few
v_gene: TRBV5-5
len: 14
j_gene: TRBJ2-1
d_gene: TRBD2

CDR3nt: TGTGCCAGCAGCTTAGCGCCCCGGGACAGGAGCTCCTACGAGCAGTACTTC
CDR3aa: CASSLAPRDRSSYEQYF
abundance: NA
v_gene: TRBV11-2
len: 17
j_gene: TRBJ2-7
d_gene: TRBD1

CDR3nt: TGCAGCGTCGGGTCCAGCACGATCGACACCGGGGAGCTGTTTTTT
CDR3aa: CSVGSSTIDTGELFF
abundance: NA
v_gene: TRBV29-1
len: 15
j_gene: TRBJ2-2
d_gene: NA

CDR3nt: TGTGCCAGCAGCTCACAGGGTGCGGATGAGCAGTTCTTC
CDR3aa: CASSSQGADEQFF
abundance: NA
v_gene: TRBV7-2
len: 13
j_gene: TRBJ2-1
d_gene: NA

CDR3nt: TGCGCCAGCAGCCAAGGGGCGGGAGCCGGCGAGCAGTACTTC
CDR3aa: CASSQGAGAGEQYF
abundance: NA
v_gene: TRBV4-1
len: 14
j_gene: TRBJ2-7
d_gene: TRBD2

CDR3nt: TGTGCCGCGGTACCCGACAGGGCAAACACTGAAGCTTTCTTT
CDR3aa: CAAVPDRANTEAFF
abundance: NA
v_gene: TRBV15
len: 14
j_gene: TRBJ1-1
d_gene: TRBD1